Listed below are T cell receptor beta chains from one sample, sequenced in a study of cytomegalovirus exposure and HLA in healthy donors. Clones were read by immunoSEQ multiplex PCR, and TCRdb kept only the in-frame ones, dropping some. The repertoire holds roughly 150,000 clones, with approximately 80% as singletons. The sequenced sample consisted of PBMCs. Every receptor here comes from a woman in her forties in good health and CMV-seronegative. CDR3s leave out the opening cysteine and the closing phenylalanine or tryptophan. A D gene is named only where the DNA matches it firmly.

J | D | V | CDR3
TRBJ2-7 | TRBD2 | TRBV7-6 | ASSKSLARLAYEQY
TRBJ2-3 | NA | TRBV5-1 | ASSLAGNTADTQY
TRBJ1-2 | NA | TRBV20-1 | SAREVQSYT
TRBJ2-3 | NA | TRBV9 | ASSVGGGWGTDTQY
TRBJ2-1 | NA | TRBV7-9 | SSSLVPGANYNEQF
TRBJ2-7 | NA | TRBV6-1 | ASSARTATYEQY
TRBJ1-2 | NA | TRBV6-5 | ASSYSDGADGYT
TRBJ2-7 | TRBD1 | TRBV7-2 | ASSFAGQASYEQY
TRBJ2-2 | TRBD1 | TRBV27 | ASGSLQGAGGELF
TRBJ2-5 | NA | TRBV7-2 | ASSPWELAGRY
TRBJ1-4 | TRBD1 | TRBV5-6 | ASSRDRSRANEKLF
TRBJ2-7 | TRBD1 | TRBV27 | ASSLKGQEYEQY
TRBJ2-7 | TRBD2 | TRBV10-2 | ASSTLAGGSYEQY
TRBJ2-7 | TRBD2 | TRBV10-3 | AISEMVAVAGSNYEQY
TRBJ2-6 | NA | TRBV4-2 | ASSQGGGRASSGANGLT
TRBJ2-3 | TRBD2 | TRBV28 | ASSLALAGGRDTQY
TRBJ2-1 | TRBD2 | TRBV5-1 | ASSLGTSELYNEQF
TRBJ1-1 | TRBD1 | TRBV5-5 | ASNIRTGSEAF
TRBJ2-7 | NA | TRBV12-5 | ASGFLSREQY
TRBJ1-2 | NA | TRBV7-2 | ASSLSEDGYT
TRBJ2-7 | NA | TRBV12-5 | ASGSRLLAEFYEQY
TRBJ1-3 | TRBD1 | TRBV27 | ASRRTGGGRNTIY
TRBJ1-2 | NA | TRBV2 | ASSELSGTSGYGYT
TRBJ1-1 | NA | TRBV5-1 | ASSLTGLNTEAF
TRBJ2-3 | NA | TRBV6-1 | AGSFGGLRTDTQY
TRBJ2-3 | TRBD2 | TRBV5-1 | ASSALAGRSTDTQY
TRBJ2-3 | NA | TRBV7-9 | ASSEGGDTQY
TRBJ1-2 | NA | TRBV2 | ASSESLVGGYT
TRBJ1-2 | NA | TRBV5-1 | ASSLDNQGYGYT
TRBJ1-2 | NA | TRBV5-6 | ASYRDRLTNGYT
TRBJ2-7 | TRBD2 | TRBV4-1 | ASSQSRRERETYEQY
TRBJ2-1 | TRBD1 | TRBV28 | ASSEHSGTGRGEQF
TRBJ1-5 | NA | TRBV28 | ASSTNRGNQPQH
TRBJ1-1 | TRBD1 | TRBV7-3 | ASSLISGTGGTEAF
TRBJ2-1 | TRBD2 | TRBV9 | ASSGDSGGLYNEQF
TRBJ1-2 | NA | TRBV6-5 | ASGGQPNYGYT
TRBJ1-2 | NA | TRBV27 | ASSWGANYGYT
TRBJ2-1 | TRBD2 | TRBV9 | ASSVGAGGYNEQF
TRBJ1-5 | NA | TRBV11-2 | ASSPRGRNQPQH
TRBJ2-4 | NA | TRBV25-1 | ASSAQGLRQY
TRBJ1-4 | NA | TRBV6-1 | ASSEVRGTNEKLF
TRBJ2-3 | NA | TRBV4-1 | ASSSARAQGTQY
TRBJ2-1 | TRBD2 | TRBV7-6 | ASSQFIGLAGSSYNEQF
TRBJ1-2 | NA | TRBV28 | ASSPMRVLETRDYGYT
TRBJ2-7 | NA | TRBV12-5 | ASGWGNEQY
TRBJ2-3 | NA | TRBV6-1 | ASSGGGFTDTQY
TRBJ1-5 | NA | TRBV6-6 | ASSRADSNQPQH
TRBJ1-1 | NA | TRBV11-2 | ASSFGQPNTEAF
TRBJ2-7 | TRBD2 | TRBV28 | ASRTSGSPVEQY